Listed here are 11 T cell receptor beta chains from one sample, sequenced in a study of blood T cell repertoires in COVID-19. Some clones are missing from TCRdb's copy, which holds only in-frame ones; the method was immunoSEQ multiplex PCR. The table lists some 200,000 clones, about 86% of them singletons. Sequencing input: peripheral blood. These TCRs come from a man younger than 45 with active or convalescent COVID-19.

The chain uses TRBV19 and TRBJ1-2; 7 positions agree with TRBD1. The CDR3 loop spans 15 amino acids. Trimming took 5 bases from V and 8 from J; bases not matched to a gene: 14. Per the germline V gene, CDR1 is LNHDA and CDR2 is SQIVND (reference sequence). CDR3 in DNA: TGTGCCAGTAGTCCCCGACAGGGTGTGGGTCTCGGCTACACCTTC. Its protein is CASSPRQGVGLGYTF.

This chain connects TRBV20-1 to TRBJ1-2; D gene unclear. Germline values: CDR1 DFQATT, CDR2 SNEGSKA (reference sequence). The CDR3 covers 12 residues. V shed 3 bases and J shed 6 bases, with 11 bases lying between them. The CDR3: CSASSGRNGYTF. CDR3 nucleotide sequence: TGCAGTGCTAGTAGCGGAAGGAATGGCTACACCTTC.

This chain uses TRBV4-1 with TRBJ1-1; no clear D. CDR1 MGHRA and CDR2 YSYEKL come from the germline V gene. Trimming removed 1 base from V and 2 bases from J, with 8 bases in between. The CDR3 loop spans 14 amino acids. CDR3 in amino acids: CASSQGAVNTEAFF. The CDR3 nucleotides read TGCGCCAGCAGCCAAGGAGCGGTTAACACTGAAGCTTTCTTT.

This chain connects TRBV9 to TRBJ2-1; 8 bases map to TRBD1. This CDR3 has 16 residues. V trimming: 0 bases; J trimming: 2 bases; junction bases outside the gene matches: 4. Germline V gene sequence: CDR1 SGDLS, CDR2 YYNGEE. CDR3 in amino acids: CASSVVDRAAYNEQFF. The CDR3 coding sequence is TGTGCCAGCAGCGTAGTGGACAGGGCGGCCTACAATGAGCAGTTCTTC.

The V gene is TRBV11-2, the J gene TRBJ2-5, with TRBD2 identical over 11 bases. The CDR3 spans 16 residues. CDR1 SGHAT and CDR2 FQNNGV come from the germline V gene. Germline trimming cut 2 bases from V and 2 bases from J; bases unmatched to any gene: 4. Written as DNA, the CDR3 is TGTGCCAGCAGCTTATTAGTAGCGGGAGGGCAAGAGACCCAGTACTTC. It translates to CASSLLVAGGQETQYF.

This clone showed up just a few times. This rearrangement joins TRBV13 to TRBJ2-7; 15 positions match TRBD2. The CDR3 has 19 amino acids. V dropped 5 bases and J dropped 6; count of bases not matched to a gene: 17. CDR1 is PRHDT, CDR2 FYEKMQ, per germline (reference sequence). CDR3 loop: CASSGRGLAGGPGGSEQYF. Here the CDR3 DNA reads TGTGCCAGCAGCGGCCGGGGACTAGCGGGAGGTCCCGGTGGTAGCGAGCAGTACTTC.

This clone turned up a few times. DNA for the CDR3: TGTGCCAGCAGCTCCGGGACAGGCTTTGACAATGAGCAGTTCTTC. It yields the protein CASSSGTGFDNEQFF. V gene TRBV5-4 combines with J gene TRBJ2-1; TRBD1 aligns across 8 bases. V gave up 3 bases and J gave up 5 bases; unmatched junction bases: 7. Germline V lookup: CDR1 SGHNT, CDR2 YYREEE (reference sequence). The CDR3 is 15 residues long. Drawing the rest from reference TRBV5-4 and TRBJ2-1, the complete variable domain is ETGVTQSPTHLIKTRGQQVTLRCSSQSGHNTVSWYQQALGQGPQFIFQYYREEENGRGNFPPRFSGLQFPNYSSELNVNALELDDSALYLCASSSGTGFDNEQFFGPGTRLTVL.

This clone was seen a few times. The chain combines TRBV7-9 with TRBJ2-2; possibly TRBD2 for D (5 bases). V was pared by 2 bases and J by 5 bases, with 12 bases between. The germline V gene has CDR1 SEHNR and CDR2 FQNEAQ (reference sequence). This CDR3 contains 15 residues. The CDR3 spells CASSLTGRGTGELFF. In DNA form, the CDR3 reads TGTGCCAGCAGCTTAACTGGAAGAGGGACCGGGGAGCTGTTTTTT.

The chain carries TRBV9 and TRBJ1-2, with 9 bases lining up with TRBD1. The V gene end was trimmed by 4 bases and the J gene end by 8 bases; junction bases not matched to a gene: 9. CDR3 length equals 14 residues. Germline loops: CDR1 SGDLS, CDR2 YYNGEE. Here the CDR3 reads CASSPRTGVRGYTF. The CDR3 DNA reads TGTGCCAGCAGCCCTCGGACAGGGGTCCGCGGCTACACCTTC. Drawing the rest from reference TRBV9 and TRBJ1-2, the complete variable domain is DSGVTQTPKHLITATGQRVTLRCSPRSGDLSVYWYQQSLDQGLQFLIQYYNGEERAKGNILERFSAQQFPDLHSELNLSSLELGDSALYFCASSPRTGVRGYTFGSGTRLTVV.

The chain recombines TRBV29-1 with TRBJ1-2, with 12 nucleotides matching TRBD1. The CDR3 totals 15 residues. Trimming took 3 bases from V and 5 from J; bases not matched to a gene: 7. The germline CDR1 and CDR2 sequences are SQVTM and ANQGSEA. CDR3 region: CSVESGTGGYYGYTF. For the CDR3, the DNA is TGCAGCGTTGAGTCCGGGACAGGGGGCTATTATGGCTACACCTTC.

The chain links TRBV3-1 (or the pseudogene TRBV3-2) to TRBJ1-3; 7 bases map to TRBD1. Germline CDR1 is LGHDT and CDR2 is YNNKEL (reference sequence). The CDR3 is 17 amino acids. Germline trimming cut 4 bases from V and 0 bases from J; bases unmatched to any gene: 9. CDR3: CASSLLTGRTSGNTIYF. In DNA, the CDR3 is TGTGCCAGCAGCCTACTGACAGGGCGCACCTCTGGAAACACCATATATTTT.